This T cell receptor beta chain was sequenced for a study of blood T cell repertoires in COVID-19. Germline V gives CDR1 SGHNT, CDR2 YENEEA. The CDR3 extends over 14 amino acids. V lost 5 bases to trimming and J lost 0 bases, with 11 bases between them. The method was immunoSEQ multiplex PCR; TCRdb's version includes in-frame clones alone and lacks a portion of them. The sample contains 88,000 or so clones, roughly 90% of which appear only once. Sequencing was done on a sample of peripheral blood. This rearrangement joins TRBV11-3 to TRBJ2-7; perhaps TRBD2 as D (6 bases). This sequence originates from a man in his 60s with acute or convalescent COVID-19. DNA for the CDR3: TGTGCCAGCAGCCCGGGGGACCGCTCCTACGAGCAGTACTTC. Translating gives CASSPGDRSYEQYF.